This TCR beta chain was identified during a study of tumor-infiltrating lymphocytes in localized non-small cell lung cancer. The length of the CDR3 is 15 residues. Unmatched junction bases numbered 10, after V lost 5 bases and J lost 7 bases. Germline V lookup: CDR1 SGHVS, CDR2 FQNEAQ. Findings of the study overall: No T-cell fraction difference was seen between IM1 and IM2 tumors.

Assay used: immunoSEQ multiplex PCR; TCRdb lists only in-frame clones, some missing. Of roughly 7,200 clones detected, about 57% appear once; the ten largest clones hold roughly an eighth. About this clone: Its antigen remains unknown.

This TCR came from a human donor with non-small cell lung cancer. Sequenced material: lung tumor tissue. The gene calls are TRBV7-8 and TRBJ1-4; 7 bases are shared with TRBD1. The CDR3 loop reads CASSPRGGAGEKLFF. The CDR3 coding sequence is TGTGCCAGCAGCCCCAGAGGGGGCGCGGGTGAAAAACTGTTTTTT.